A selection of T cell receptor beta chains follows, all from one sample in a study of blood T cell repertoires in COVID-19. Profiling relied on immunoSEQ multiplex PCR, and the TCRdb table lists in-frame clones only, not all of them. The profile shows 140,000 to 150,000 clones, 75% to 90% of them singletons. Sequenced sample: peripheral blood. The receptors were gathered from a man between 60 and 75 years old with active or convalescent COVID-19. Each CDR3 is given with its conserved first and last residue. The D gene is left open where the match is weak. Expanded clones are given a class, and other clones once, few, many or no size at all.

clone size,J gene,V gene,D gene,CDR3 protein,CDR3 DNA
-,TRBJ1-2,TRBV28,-,CASSPQGINGYTF,TGTGCCAGCAGTCCACAGGGAATCAATGGCTACACCTTC
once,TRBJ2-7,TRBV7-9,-,CASSFTSNYEQYF,TGTGCCAGCAGCTTTACTAGTAACTACGAGCAGTACTTC
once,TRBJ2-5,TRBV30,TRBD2,CAWSVGRGGAVETQYF,TGTGCCTGGAGTGTAGGTCGCGGGGGGGCGGTTGAGACCCAGTACTTC
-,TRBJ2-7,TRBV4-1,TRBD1,CASTLTSGGEQYF,TGCGCCAGCACCTTGACATCAGGGGGAGAACAGTACTTC
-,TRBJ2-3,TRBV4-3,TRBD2,CASSHLAGGSDTQYF,TGCGCCAGCAGCCACCTAGCGGGAGGGTCCGATACGCAGTATTTT
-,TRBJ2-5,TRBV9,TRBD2,CASSVPTLAGGETQYF,TGTGCCAGCAGCGTACCAACACTAGCGGGGGGAGAGACCCAGTACTTC
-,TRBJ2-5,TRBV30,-,CAWSGGYQETQYF,TGTGCCTGGAGTGGCGGTTACCAAGAGACCCAGTACTTC
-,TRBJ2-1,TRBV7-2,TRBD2,CASSLTGRLQFF,TGTGCCAGCAGCTTAACCGGGAGGCTACAGTTCTTC
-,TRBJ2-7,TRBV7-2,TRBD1,CASSYTGGSYEQYF,TGTGCCAGCAGCTACACAGGGGGTTCATACGAGCAGTACTTC
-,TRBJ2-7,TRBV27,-,CASSFRQTSYEQYF,TGTGCCAGCAGTTTTAGACAGACCTCCTACGAGCAGTACTTC
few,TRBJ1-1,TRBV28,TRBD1,CASRQGSPNTEAFF,TGTGCCAGCAGACAGGGGTCTCCGAACACTGAAGCTTTCTTT
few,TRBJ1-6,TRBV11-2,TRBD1,CASSKGGTGNSPLHF,TGTGCCAGCAGCAAAGGGGGGACAGGGAATTCACCCCTCCACTTT
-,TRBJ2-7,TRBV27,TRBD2,CASSSRLAGGVHEQYF,TGTGCCAGCAGTTCCCGACTAGCGGGAGGAGTCCACGAGCAGTACTTC
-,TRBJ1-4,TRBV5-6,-,CASSSDSRNEKLFF,TGTGCCAGCAGCTCCGACAGCCGTAATGAAAAACTGTTTTTT
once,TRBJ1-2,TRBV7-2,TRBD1,CASSLAGTGSYGYTF,TGTGCCAGCAGCCTAGCCGGGACAGGGTCCTATGGCTACACCTTC
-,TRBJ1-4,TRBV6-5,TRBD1,CASSRDRVGEKLFF,TGTGCCAGCAGTCGGGACAGGGTAGGGGAAAAACTGTTTTTT
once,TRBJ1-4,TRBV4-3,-,CASSPGNRINEKLFF,TGCGCCAGCAGCCCCGGGAACAGAATAAATGAAAAACTGTTTTTT
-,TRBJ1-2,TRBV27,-,CASSAGRGYGYTF,TGTGCCAGCAGTGCCGGGAGGGGCTATGGCTACACCTTC
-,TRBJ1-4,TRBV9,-,CASSVTGNEKLFF,TGTGCCAGCAGCGTAACAGGGAATGAAAAACTGTTTTTT
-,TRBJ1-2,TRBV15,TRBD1,CATRIRDRASGYTF,TGTGCCACCAGAATCCGGGACAGGGCATCTGGCTACACCTTC